Below are 25 T cell receptor beta chains sequenced from a single sample in a study of blood T cells in healthy people across ages. Combining a sample-barcoded 5' primer with a J-beta primer mix, a second PCR ran for roughly 6 to 12 cycles. TCRdb reprocessed the 5' RACE reads via MiXCR and lists one record per CDR3 protein. The sample lists about 1.5 million distinct CDR3 sequences, roughly two fifths occurring once. The sequencing input was blood. All receptors derive from a woman younger than 30 in good health.

V gene TRBV11-2 combines with J gene TRBJ2-1, with TRBD2 identical over 9 bases. CDR1 SGHAT and CDR2 FQNNGV come from the germline V gene. Losses at the gene ends were 0 bases for V and 7 bases for J; bases not matched to a gene: 4. The CDR3 is 15 residues long. CDR3 nucleotides: TGTGCCAGCAGCTTAGACCTAGCGGGAAGGAATGAGCAGTTCTTC. Its protein product is CASSLDLAGRNEQFF.

The V and J genes are TRBV10-3 and TRBJ2-7; TRBD1 matches at 9 bases. The V segment lost 9 bases and the J segment 5 bases; nucleotides outside the gene matches: 8. This CDR3 region has 13 residues. The germline gives CDR1 ENHRY, CDR2 SYGVKD. The DNA for the CDR3 is TGTGCCATTACAGGGGGCAGGAACCACGAGCAGTACTTC. Protein sequence: CAITGGRNHEQYF.

Ten or more counts support this clonotype. V usage is TRBV6-5 and J usage is TRBJ1-2; tentatively, D is TRBD1 (6 bases). The germline V gene has CDR1 MNHEY and CDR2 SVGAGI. V was clipped by 6 bases and J by 4 bases, with 12 bases between them. The CDR3 length is 13 residues. The CDR3 region has the DNA TGTGCCAGCAGACGGACAGATCTCTATGGCTACACCTTC. It yields the protein CASRRTDLYGYTF.

The chain joins TRBV24-1 to TRBJ1-1; 11 bases are shared with TRBD1. Germline CDR1 KGHDR, CDR2 SFDVKD. The CDR3 has 18 amino acids. V shed 4 bases and J 3 bases; nucleotides not matched to a gene: 12. Here the CDR3 reads CATSDRGQGAISDTEAFF. The CDR3 DNA reads TGTGCCACCAGTGACCGTGGACAGGGGGCCATCTCGGACACTGAAGCTTTCTTT.

This clonotype was found a few times. The rearrangement links TRBV5-1 to TRBJ2-7; 9 bases map to TRBD1. CDR1 is SGHRS, CDR2 YFSETQ, per germline. V gave up 2 bases and J gave up 3 bases; unmatched junction bases: 9. The CDR3 is 16 residues long. CDR3: CASSFVSGQGIYEQYF. The CDR3 DNA sequence: TGCGCCAGCAGCTTCGTCTCCGGACAGGGGATCTACGAGCAGTACTTC.

This clonotype has more than one count but fewer than ten. The rearrangement links TRBV7-2 to TRBJ2-3; D is undetermined. The CDR3 extends over 15 amino acids. Trimming left V 5 bases short and J 1 base short, with 13 bases between. Germline V gives CDR1 SGHTA, CDR2 FQGNSA. CDR3 residues: CASSRQTQGTDTQYF. In DNA, the CDR3 is TGTGCCAGCAGCAGACAAACTCAGGGCACAGATACGCAGTATTTT.

As regards this clonotype: A much larger clone differs from this one at a single base, so this may be a read error. This chain connects TRBV4-3 to TRBJ2-1; D gene unclear. The V and J ends lost 0 bases and 10 bases respectively, with 13 bases between them. Per germline, CDR1 LGHNA and CDR2 YSLEER. CDR3 length: 14 residues. The CDR3 protein is CASSQDKQSYEQFF. CDR3 DNA: TGCGCCAGCAGCCAAGATAAGCAATCCTACGAGCAGTTCTTC.

The chain employs TRBV4-1 and TRBJ2-1; the D gene is possibly TRBD1 (5 bases). This CDR3 has 15 residues. V was shortened by 1 base and J by 10 bases, with 17 bases between the two germline ends. Germline-derived CDR1 and CDR2 are MGHRA and YSYEKL. In DNA, the CDR3 is TGCGCCAGCAGCCAAGGCAGGGATGAGACCTACGAGCAGTTCTTC. Translating it yields CASSQGRDETYEQFF.

V gene TRBV27 combines with J gene TRBJ1-2; tentative D call: TRBD1 (5 bases). This CDR3 spans 14 amino acids. The germline gives CDR1 MNHEY, CDR2 SMNVEV (reference sequence). V dropped 3 bases and J dropped 5 bases, with 13 bases sitting between them. DNA for the CDR3: TGTGCCAGCAGTTTTTCTGGGGGGACTTATGGCTACACCTTC. Translating gives CASSFSGGTYGYTF.

This clonotype was observed a single time. This chain joins TRBV7-2 and TRBJ1-2, with 10 nucleotides matching TRBD1. Germline V gene data show CDR1 as SGHTA and CDR2 as FQGNSA. Trimming removed 3 bases from V and 3 bases from J; junction bases left unmatched: 7. The CDR3 totals 16 residues. The DNA for the CDR3 is TGTGCCAGCAGCTTGGGACAGGGGAAGTCTCACTATGGCTACACCTTC. It codes for CASSLGQGKSHYGYTF.

This clonotype was seen a handful of times. The V and J genes are TRBV4-2 and TRBJ2-3; D gene unclear. Germline V gene data show CDR1 as LGHNA and CDR2 as YNFKEQ. The CDR3 spans 15 residues. V was clipped by 0 bases and J by 2 bases, with 9 bases between them. CDR3 nucleotide sequence: TGTGCCAGCAGCCAAGATCTCAGCGACACAGATACGCAGTATTTT. Amino acid sequence: CASSQDLSDTDTQYF.

The chain employs TRBV7-8 and TRBJ1-2, with D hard to call. Germline CDR1 SGHVS, CDR2 FQNEAQ. V was cut by 4 bases and J by 5 bases, with 14 bases left in between. This CDR3 has 14 amino acids. The CDR3 nucleotides are TGTGCCAGCAGCTCCGGCTCGGGCGTGTATGGCTACACCTTC. Encoded protein: CASSSGSGVYGYTF.

This rearrangement joins TRBV27 to TRBJ1-4; no definite D call. The CDR3 loop spans 14 amino acids. V lost 5 bases and J 0 bases, leaving 7 bases between the germline ends. CDR1 is MNHEY, CDR2 SMNVEV, per germline (reference sequence). The CDR3 sequence is CASSPIATNEKLFF. CDR3 DNA: TGTGCCAGCAGTCCCATTGCAACTAATGAAAAACTGTTTTTT.

The chain links TRBV7-2 to TRBJ2-1; 9 nucleotides line up with TRBD2. V was pared by 0 bases and J by 3 bases, with 3 bases of the junction left unmatched. CDR1 is SGHTA and CDR2 is FQGNSA in the germline V gene. The CDR3 totals 16 residues. The CDR3 spells CASSLAGTSNYNEQFF. In DNA, the CDR3 is TGTGCCAGCAGCTTAGCGGGGACTAGCAACTACAATGAGCAGTTCTTC.

The V and J genes are TRBV18 and TRBJ2-7; 10 bases map to TRBD1. This CDR3 has 16 amino acids. Germline assignment: CDR1 KGHSH and CDR2 LQKENI. The trim removed 3 bases at V and 2 bases at J, leaving 7 bases unmatched. The CDR3 DNA sequence: TGTGCCAGCTCACCGGGCGGGACAGGGGTTCCCTACGAGCAGTACTTC. It codes for CASSPGGTGVPYEQYF. Full variable domain (rest looked up from reference TRBV18 and TRBJ2-7): NAGVMQNPRHLVRRRGQEARLRCSPMKGHSHVYWYRQLPEEGLKFMVYLQKENIIDESGMPKERFSAEFPKEGPSILRIQQVVRGDSAAYFCASSPGGTGVPYEQYFGPGTRLTVT.

The rearrangement joins TRBV4-1 to TRBJ2-3; a possible D gene is TRBD2 (5 bases). There are 15 residues in the CDR3. CDR1 and CDR2 from the germline V gene are MGHRA and YSYEKL. The V and J ends lost 4 bases and 0 bases respectively, with 11 bases between them. CDR3: CASSRDYPSTDTQYF. CDR3 DNA: TGCGCCAGCAGCCGAGACTACCCGAGCACAGATACGCAGTATTTT.

This clonotype was seen more than once but under ten times. This chain uses TRBV7-9 with TRBJ2-1, with D possibly being TRBD2 (6 bases). CDR3 size: 14 residues. CDR1 is SEHNR and CDR2 is FQNEAQ in the germline V gene (reference sequence). The V gene lost 4 bases and the J gene lost 3 bases, with 10 bases spanning the gap. The CDR3 region has the DNA TGTGCCAGCAGCTCTAGCGTCTACTACAATGAGCAGTTCTTC. Translated: CASSSSVYYNEQFF.

This chain links TRBV20-1 with TRBJ1-1; TRBD1 matches at 7 bases. V lost 4 bases to trimming and J lost 2 bases; unmatched junction nucleotides: 10. The germline gives CDR1 DFQATT, CDR2 SNEGSKA (reference sequence). The CDR3 length is 15 residues. In DNA, the CDR3 is TGCAGTGCTACTAAATCCCGGGACAGTAACACTGAAGCTTTCTTT. Translation: CSATKSRDSNTEAFF.

The chain joins TRBV3-1 to TRBJ2-3; no firm D call. Looked up from germline, CDR1 is LGHDT and CDR2 is YNNKEL (reference sequence). V was cut by 4 bases and J by 1 base, with 12 bases left in between. The CDR3 has 15 residues. The CDR3 sequence is CASSPGQIGTDTQYF. The CDR3 DNA sequence: TGTGCCAGCAGCCCCGGGCAGATCGGCACAGATACGCAGTATTTT.

The sample holds many counts of this clonotype. In DNA, the CDR3 is TGCAGCGTTGCCAGAGACTACGAGCAGTACTTC. This codes for CSVARDYEQYF. The rearrangement joins TRBV29-1 to TRBJ2-7; D not resolved. The CDR3 totals 11 residues. Germline assignment: CDR1 SQVTM and CDR2 ANQGSEA. V shed 4 bases and J shed 3 bases, with 7 bases lying between them.

This clonotype was seen just once. The V call is TRBV7-2, the J call TRBJ2-1; TRBD2 matches at 8 bases. Losses at the gene ends were 4 bases for V and 7 bases for J; bases not matched to a gene: 9. CDR1 and CDR2 from the germline V gene are SGHTA and FQGNSA. The CDR3 covers 15 residues. Written as DNA, the CDR3 is TGTGCCAGCAGCTCCGTAGCGGGGCCTAGGAATGAGCAGTTCTTC. Its translation: CASSSVAGPRNEQFF.

The count of this clonotype is one. V gene TRBV6-2 or TRBV6-3 combines with J gene TRBJ1-1; 7 bases align to TRBD1. CDR1 and CDR2 (germline): MNHEY, SVGEGT. Unmatched junction bases numbered 12, after V lost 8 bases and J lost 6 bases. The CDR3 covers 14 residues. CDR3 bases: TGTGCCAGCGGCGAGTCAGGGGGTTGGGCTGAAGCTTTCTTT. Translation: CASGESGGWAEAFF.

The V and J genes are TRBV27 and TRBJ1-1, with no clear D. The V end was cut by 4 bases, the J end by 4 bases, with 13 bases between. Germline V lookup: CDR1 MNHEY, CDR2 SMNVEV (reference sequence). CDR3 length: 14 amino acids. In nucleotides, the CDR3 is TGTGCCAGCAGTTCACCGGCACAGCCCACTGAAGCTTTCTTT. Residues: CASSSPAQPTEAFF.

There are a few counts of this clonotype. The rearrangement uses TRBV28 and TRBJ2-5; 9 bases match TRBD1. The germline gives CDR1 MDHEN, CDR2 SYDVKM. The V gene end was trimmed by 7 bases and the J gene end by 0 bases; junction bases not matched to a gene: 9. The CDR3 loop spans 16 amino acids. The DNA for the CDR3 is TGTGCCAGCACCTCACCCGGGACAGGGAACCAAGAGACCCAGTACTTC. Its protein product is CASTSPGTGNQETQYF.

The chain combines TRBV6-2 or TRBV6-3 with TRBJ1-5; D gene ambiguous. V dropped 4 bases and J dropped 1 base, with 8 bases sitting between them. The CDR3 covers 14 residues. Germline V CDR1 and CDR2: MNHEY, SVGEGT. The CDR3 here is CASSSRLSNQPQHF. The CDR3 nucleotides are TGTGCCAGCAGTTCCCGGCTAAGCAATCAGCCCCAGCATTTT.